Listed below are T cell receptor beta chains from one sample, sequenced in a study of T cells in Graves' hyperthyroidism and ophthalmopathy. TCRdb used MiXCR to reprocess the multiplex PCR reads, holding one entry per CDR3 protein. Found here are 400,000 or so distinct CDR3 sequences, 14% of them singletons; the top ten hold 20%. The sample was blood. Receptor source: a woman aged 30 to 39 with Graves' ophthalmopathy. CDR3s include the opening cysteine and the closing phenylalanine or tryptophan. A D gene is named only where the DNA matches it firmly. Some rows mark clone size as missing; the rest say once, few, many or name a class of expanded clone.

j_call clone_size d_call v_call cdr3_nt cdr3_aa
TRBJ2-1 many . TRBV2 TGTGCCAGCAGTGAAGAGGGCGGGAAGCCGTTCTTC CASSEEGGKPFF
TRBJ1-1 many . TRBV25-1 TGTGCCAGCAGTGAAGTTGCGGGGGGCCTTAATCTGAACACTGAAGCTTTCTTT CASSEVAGGLNLNTEAFF
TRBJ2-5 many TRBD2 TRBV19 TGTGCCAGTAATTTGCGGGGGGGTGTACAAGAGACCCAGTACTTC CASNLRGGVQETQYF
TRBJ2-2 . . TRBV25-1 TGTGCCAGCAGTGATAGGTACTCCGGGGAGCTGTTTTTT CASSDRYSGELFF
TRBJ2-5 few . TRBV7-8 TGTGCCAGCAGCTTAGATCCCTTAGGGACCCAGTACTTC CASSLDPLGTQYF
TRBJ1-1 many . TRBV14 TGTGCCAGCAGCCTGGGGGGCAGGAAGGAAGCTTTCTTT CASSLGGRKEAFF
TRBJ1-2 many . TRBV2 TGTGCCAGCAATGACCAGGGGCCTCACTATGGCTACACCTTC CASNDQGPHYGYTF
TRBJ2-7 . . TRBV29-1 TGCAGCGTTGAAGCGGGGGACCCCTACGAGCAGTACTTC CSVEAGDPYEQYF
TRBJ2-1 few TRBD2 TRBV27 TGTGCCAGCAGTTTAGCTAGCGGGGGGTACAATGGGCAGTTCTTC CASSLASGGYNGQFF
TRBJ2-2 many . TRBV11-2 TGTGCCAGCACCTACGGGACTTTGTACACCGGGGAGCTGTTTTTT CASTYGTLYTGELFF
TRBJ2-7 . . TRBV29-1 TGCAGCGCCGTGACAGGGAGGTACGAGCAGTACTTC CSAVTGRYEQYF
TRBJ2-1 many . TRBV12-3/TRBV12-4 TGTGCCAGCAGTCGAATTCTCAATGAGCAGTTCTTC CASSRILNEQFF
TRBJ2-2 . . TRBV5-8 TGTGCCAGCAGCCCGGGACATTTTTCAACCGGGGAGCTGTTTTTT CASSPGHFSTGELFF
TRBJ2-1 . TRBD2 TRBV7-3 TGTGCCAGCAGCTTAATTCAGCGGGGGGGCCGGAATGAGCAGTTCTTC CASSLIQRGGRNEQFF
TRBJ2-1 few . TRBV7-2 TGTGCCAGCAGCTTAGAGCTCTCCGCCTACAATGAGCAGTTCTTC CASSLELSAYNEQFF
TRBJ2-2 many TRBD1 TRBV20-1 TGCAGTGCTAGAGAGGACAGGGGAGCCGGGGAGCTGTTTTTT CSAREDRGAGELFF
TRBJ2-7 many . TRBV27 TGTGCCAGGCCCTGGAGCAGGGGACCCTACGAGCAGTACTTC CARPWSRGPYEQYF
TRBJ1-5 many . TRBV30 TGTGCCTGGAGCGCCAGGGAAGGAGGACAGCCCCAGCATTTT CAWSAREGGQPQHF
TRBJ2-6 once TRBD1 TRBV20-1 TGCAGTGCTGAAGACAGGGGGCTTTGGGGGGCCAACGTCCTGACTTTC CSAEDRGLWGANVLTF
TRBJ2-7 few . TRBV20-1 TGCAGTGCTAGGGCACCCCGACAAGTAACCGAGCAGTACTTC CSARAPRQVTEQYF
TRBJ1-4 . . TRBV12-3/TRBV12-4 TGTGCCAGCAGTTTCTGGGACAAATATGAAAAACTGTTTTTT CASSFWDKYEKLFF
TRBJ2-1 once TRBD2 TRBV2 TGTGCCAGCGTACTACTAGCGGGGGGGGACAATGAGCAGTTCTTC CASVLLAGGDNEQFF
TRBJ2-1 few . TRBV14 TGTGCCAGCAGCCAAGGATCGGGGAATTACAATGAGCAGTTCTTC CASSQGSGNYNEQFF
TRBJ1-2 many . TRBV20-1 TGCAGTGCTAGGGTCGGACAAGCGTTGGTAGCCTACACCTTC CSARVGQALVAYTF
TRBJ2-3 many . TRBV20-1 TGCAGTGCTAACACTCTTAGCACAGATACGCAGTATTTT CSANTLSTDTQYF
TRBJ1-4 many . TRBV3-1 TGTGCCAGCAGTCAGAGACGGAGGAGCGAAAAACTGTTTTTT CASSQRRRSEKLFF
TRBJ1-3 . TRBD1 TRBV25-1 TGTGCCAGCAGGAGGGGAGGGGGCCCTTCGAACACCATATATTTT CASRRGGGPSNTIYF
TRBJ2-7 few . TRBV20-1 TGCAGTGCCCCTCGACCTGGCTTCTCTTACGAGCAGTACTTC CSAPRPGFSYEQYF
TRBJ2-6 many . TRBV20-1 TGCAGTGCTAGAGATTTGACAGCTGGGGCCAACGTCCTGACTTTC CSARDLTAGANVLTF
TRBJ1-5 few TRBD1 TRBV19 TGTGCCAGTAGTCCGGGGACAGGGGGCTTCCCCTTAGCAAATCAGCCCCAGCATTTT CASSPGTGGFPLANQPQHF
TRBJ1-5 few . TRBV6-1 TGTGCCAGCAGTGAAGCGCCAGAATATAGCAATCAGCCCCAGCATTTT CASSEAPEYSNQPQHF
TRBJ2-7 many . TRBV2 TGTGCCAGCATACAAGGGAGCTGGAACGAGCAGTACTTC CASIQGSWNEQYF
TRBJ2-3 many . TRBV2 TGTGCCGGCACTATAGGCGGAGGTGATACGCAGTATTTT CAGTIGGGDTQYF
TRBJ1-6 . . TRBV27 TGTGCCAGCAGCTCTCCGGGGAGACGTGGACTACTCCACTTT CASSSPGRRGLLHF
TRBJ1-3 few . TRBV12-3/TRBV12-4 TGTGCCAGCAATTCGCGTGGGAACACCATATATTTT CASNSRGNTIYF
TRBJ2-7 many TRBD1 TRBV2 TGTGCCATCCTGAAAACGAGACAGGGGGCCGTCTCCTACGAGCAGTACTTC CAILKTRQGAVSYEQYF
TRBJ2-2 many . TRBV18 TGTGCCAGCTCCCCCGGGACAACGAACACCGGGGAGCTGTTTTTT CASSPGTTNTGELFF
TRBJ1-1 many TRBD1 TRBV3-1 TGTGCCAGCAGCCCGGCAGGGGGTATGGGGACTGAAGCTTTCTTT CASSPAGGMGTEAFF
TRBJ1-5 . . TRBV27 TGTGCCAGCAGTTACGCGGGACCGTCCACAACCCAGCATTTT CASSYAGPSTTQHF
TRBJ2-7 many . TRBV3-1 TGTGCCAGCAGCCAAGATGGGGCCCCTGTGGCCTACTACGAGCAGTACTTC CASSQDGAPVAYYEQYF
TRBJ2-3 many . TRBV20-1 TGCAGTGCTAGAGATGGACACCCGAAGACAGATACGCAGTATTTT CSARDGHPKTDTQYF
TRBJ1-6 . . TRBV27 TGTGCCAGCAGTTCTAACTTTAATTCACCCCTCCACTTT CASSSNFNSPLHF
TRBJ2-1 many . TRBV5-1 TGCGCCAGCAGCTTGGCCGGGGGTGAGCAGTTCTTC CASSLAGGEQFF
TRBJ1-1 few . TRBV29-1 TGCAGCGGGGGGGGGGGCGCGGGGGACACTGAAGCTTTCTTT CSGGGGAGDTEAFF
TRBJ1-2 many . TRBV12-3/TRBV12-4 TGTGCCAGCAGTTTAGCGCTGGGCACCGGCTATGGCTACACCTTC CASSLALGTGYGYTF
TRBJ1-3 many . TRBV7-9 TGTGCCAGCACCCAGCCAACCTCTGGAAACACCATATATTTT CASTQPTSGNTIYF
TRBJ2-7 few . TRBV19 TGTGCCAGTAGTCCGGACAGTCTCTCCTACGAGCAGTACTTC CASSPDSLSYEQYF
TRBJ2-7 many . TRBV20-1 TGCAGTGCTAGTCTGGGAAGAAATCTCTACGAGCAGTACTTC CSASLGRNLYEQYF
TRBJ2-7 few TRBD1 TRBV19 TGTGCCAGTAGAGGGGCCGGGACAGGGTCATACGAGCAGTACTTC CASRGAGTGSYEQYF
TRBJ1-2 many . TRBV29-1 TGCAGCGTTGGGGGAAGCGGGACGGACGCTAACTATGGCTACACCTTC CSVGGSGTDANYGYTF